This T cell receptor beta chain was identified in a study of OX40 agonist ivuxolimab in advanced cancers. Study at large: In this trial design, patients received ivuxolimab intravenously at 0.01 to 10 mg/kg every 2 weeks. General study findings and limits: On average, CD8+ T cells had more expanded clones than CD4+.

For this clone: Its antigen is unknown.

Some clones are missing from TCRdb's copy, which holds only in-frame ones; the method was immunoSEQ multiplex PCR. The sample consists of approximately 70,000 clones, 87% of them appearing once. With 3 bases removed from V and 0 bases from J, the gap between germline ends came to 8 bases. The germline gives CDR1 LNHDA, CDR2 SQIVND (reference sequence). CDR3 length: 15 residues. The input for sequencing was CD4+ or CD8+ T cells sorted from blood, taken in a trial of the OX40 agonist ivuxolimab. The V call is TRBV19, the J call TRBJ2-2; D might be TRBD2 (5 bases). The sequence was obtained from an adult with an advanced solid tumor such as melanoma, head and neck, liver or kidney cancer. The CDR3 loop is CASSIGSANTGELFF. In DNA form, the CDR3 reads TGTGCCAGTAGTATTGGGAGCGCGAACACCGGGGAGCTGTTTTTT.